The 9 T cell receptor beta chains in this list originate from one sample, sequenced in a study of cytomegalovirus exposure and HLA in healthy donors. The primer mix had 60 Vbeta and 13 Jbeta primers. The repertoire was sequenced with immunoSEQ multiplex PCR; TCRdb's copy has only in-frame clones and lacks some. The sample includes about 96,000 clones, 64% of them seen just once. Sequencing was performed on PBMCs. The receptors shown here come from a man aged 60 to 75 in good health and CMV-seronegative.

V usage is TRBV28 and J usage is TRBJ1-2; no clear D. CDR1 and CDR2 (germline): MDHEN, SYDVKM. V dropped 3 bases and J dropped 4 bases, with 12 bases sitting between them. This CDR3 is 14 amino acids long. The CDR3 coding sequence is TGTGCCAGCAGTTTTAGGACGGGATTCTATGGCTACACCTTC. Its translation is CASSFRTGFYGYTF.

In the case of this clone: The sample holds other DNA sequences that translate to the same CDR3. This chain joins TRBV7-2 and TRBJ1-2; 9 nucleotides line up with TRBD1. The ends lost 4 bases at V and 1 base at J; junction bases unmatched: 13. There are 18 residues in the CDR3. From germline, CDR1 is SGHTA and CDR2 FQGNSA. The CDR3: CASSSTHSRDRDNYGYTF. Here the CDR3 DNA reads TGTGCCAGCAGCTCGACACACTCCCGGGACAGGGATAACTATGGCTACACCTTC. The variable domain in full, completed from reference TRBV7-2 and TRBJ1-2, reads GAGVSQSPSNKVTEKGKDVELRCDPISGHTALYWYRQSLGQGLEFLIYFQGNSAPDKSGLPSDRFSAERTGGSVSTLTIQRTQQEDSAVYLCASSSTHSRDRDNYGYTFGSGTRLTVV.

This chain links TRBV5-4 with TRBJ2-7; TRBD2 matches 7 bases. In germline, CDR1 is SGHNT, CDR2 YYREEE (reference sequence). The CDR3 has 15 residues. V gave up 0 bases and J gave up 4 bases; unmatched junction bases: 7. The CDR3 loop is CASSLGSAGLYEQYF. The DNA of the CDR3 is TGTGCCAGCAGCTTGGGGTCAGCGGGGCTATACGAGCAGTACTTC.

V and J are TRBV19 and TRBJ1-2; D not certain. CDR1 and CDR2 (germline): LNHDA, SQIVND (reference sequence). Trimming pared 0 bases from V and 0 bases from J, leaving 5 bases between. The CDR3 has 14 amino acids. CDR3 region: CASSIELANYGYTF. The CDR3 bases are TGTGCCAGTAGTATAGAGTTAGCTAACTATGGCTACACCTTC.

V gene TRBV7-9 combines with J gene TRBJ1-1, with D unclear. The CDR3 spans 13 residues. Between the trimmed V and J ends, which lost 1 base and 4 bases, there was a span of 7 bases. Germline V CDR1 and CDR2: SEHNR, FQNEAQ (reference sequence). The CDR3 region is CASSLEAGTEAFF. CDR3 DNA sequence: TGTGCCAGCAGCTTAGAGGCAGGCACTGAAGCTTTCTTT. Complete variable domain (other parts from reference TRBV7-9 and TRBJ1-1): DTGVSQNPRHKITKRGQNVTFRCDPISEHNRLYWYRQTLGQGPEFLTYFQNEAQLEKSRLLSDRFSAERPKGSFSTLEIQRTEQGDSAMYLCASSLEAGTEAFFGQGTRLTVV.

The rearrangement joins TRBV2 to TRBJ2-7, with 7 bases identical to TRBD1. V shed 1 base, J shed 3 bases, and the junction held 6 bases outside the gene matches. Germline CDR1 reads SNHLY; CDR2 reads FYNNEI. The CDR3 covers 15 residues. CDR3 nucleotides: TGTGCCAGCAGTGAAGTTTCCCGGGACAGCTACGAGCAGTACTTC. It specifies CASSEVSRDSYEQYF.

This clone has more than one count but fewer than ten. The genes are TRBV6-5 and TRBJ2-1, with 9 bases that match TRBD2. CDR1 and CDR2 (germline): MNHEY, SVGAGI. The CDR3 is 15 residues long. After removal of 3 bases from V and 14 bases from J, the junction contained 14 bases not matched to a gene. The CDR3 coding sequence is TGTGCCAGCAGTTATCTTTGGCTAGCGGGGCCCCAGAAGTTCTTC. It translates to CASSYLWLAGPQKFF.

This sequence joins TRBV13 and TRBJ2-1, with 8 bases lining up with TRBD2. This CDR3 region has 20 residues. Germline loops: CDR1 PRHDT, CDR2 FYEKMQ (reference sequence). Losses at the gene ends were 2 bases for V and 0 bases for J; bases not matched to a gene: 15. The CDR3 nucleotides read TGTGCCAGCAGCTTATGGTCTCGTTTGGGCGGGGGGAGCTCCTACAATGAGCAGTTCTTC. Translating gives CASSLWSRLGGGSSYNEQFF.

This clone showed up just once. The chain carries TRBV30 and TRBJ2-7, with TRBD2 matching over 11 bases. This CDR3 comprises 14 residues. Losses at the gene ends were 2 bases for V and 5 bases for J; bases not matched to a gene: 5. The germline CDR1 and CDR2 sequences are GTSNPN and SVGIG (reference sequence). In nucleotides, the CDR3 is TGTGCCTGGAGTAAACTAGCGGGAGTACACGAGCAGTACTTC. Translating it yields CAWSKLAGVHEQYF.